Shown below are 26 T cell receptor beta chains from a single sample sequenced in a study of CXCR3-negative and CXCR3-positive naive CD8 T cells. These receptors are not linked to any known antigen. Study results and caveats: Naive CXCR3-positive cells had TRB CDR3s more hydrophobic than those of CXCR3-negative naive cells.

The TRB cDNA libraries were prepared by 5' RACE with UMI labels. Following a re-call of the 5' RACE reads, TCRdb has one entry per CDR3 protein and lacks DNA. The sample's table shows about 86,000 distinct CDR3 sequences. Sequenced material: naive CXCR3+ CD8+ T cells from blood. Subset denoted: CD45RO-CCR7+CD27+CD95- naive CD8+ T cells expressing CXCR3 (TNR3+). All receptors derive from a human donor in good health. Some clones in this sample may be carry-over from other donors' samples.

The J gene is TRBJ2-3, the V gene TRBV18; the D gene TCRdb calls, TRBD2, cannot be checked with no DNA. The CDR3 has 16 amino acids. CDR1 and CDR2 from the germline V gene are KGHSH and LQKENI. This CDR3 reads CASSSPTSENTDTQYF. Supplemented by reference TRBV18 and TRBJ2-3, the full variable domain reads NAGVMQNPRHLVRRRGQEARLRCSPMKGHSHVYWYRQLPEEGLKFMVYLQKENIIDESGMPKERFSAEFPKEGPSILRIQQVVRGDSAAYFCASSSPTSENTDTQYFGPGTRLTVL.

The chain is built from TRBV5-1 and TRBJ2-7; lacking DNA, the TRBD1 call made by TCRdb goes unchecked. The CDR3 consists of 14 residues. CDR1 is SGHRS, CDR2 YFSETQ, per germline. The CDR3 here is CASSLQGLSYEQYF. The whole variable domain, remainder taken from reference TRBV5-1 and TRBJ2-7, is KAGVTQTPRYLIKTRGQQVTLSCSPISGHRSVSWYQQTPGQGLQFLFEYFSETQRNKGNFPGRFSGRQFSNSRSEMNVSTLELGDSALYLCASSLQGLSYEQYFGPGTRLTVT.

The chain recombines TRBV3-1 with TRBJ1-2; TCRdb picks TRBD1, but there is no DNA to check that call. The length of the CDR3 is 13 residues. Germline V gene data show CDR1 as LGHDT and CDR2 as YNNKEL (reference sequence). The CDR3 region is CASSGQENYGYTF. Looking up the rest from reference TRBV3-1 and TRBJ1-2 gives the full variable domain: DTAVSQTPKYLVTQMGNDKSIKCEQNLGHDTMYWYKQDSKKFLKIMFSYNNKELIINETVPNRFSPKSPDKAHLNLHINSLELGDSAVYFCASSGQENYGYTFGSGTRLTVV.

This sequence joins TRBV5-5 and TRBJ2-3; TCRdb calls TRBD2, which cannot be checked without DNA. This CDR3 spans 15 amino acids. Germline V CDR1 and CDR2: SGHKS, YYEKEE (reference sequence). CDR3 protein: CASSSSGGAGDTQYF.

The CDR3 spells CASSHIGNKNTEAFF. The chain carries TRBV7-9 and TRBJ1-1. Germline V gene lookup returns CDR1 SEHNR and CDR2 FQNEAQ (reference sequence). The CDR3 consists of 15 residues. The full variable domain, with the rest looked up from reference TRBV7-9 and TRBJ1-1, is DTGVSQNPRHKITKRGQNVTFRCDPISEHNRLYWYRQTLGQGPEFLTYFQNEAQLEKSRLLSDRFSAERPKGSFSTLEIQRTEQGDSAMYLCASSHIGNKNTEAFFGQGTRLTVV.

The rearrangement uses TRBV29-1 and TRBJ2-1; TCRdb designates TRBD1, a call that cannot be tested without DNA. This CDR3 is built from 16 residues. The V gene's germline CDR1 is SQVTM and CDR2 ANQGSEA. The CDR3 here is CSGIRDREGSYNEQFF.

The chain couples TRBV18 to TRBJ2-4; TCRdb calls TRBD1, which cannot be checked without DNA. CDR3 size: 14 residues. The germline CDR1 and CDR2 sequences are KGHSH and LQKENI. The CDR3 reads CASSLRDNKNIQYF.

CDR3 amino acids: CASNPKGTPITEAFF. The chain is built from TRBV7-9 and TRBJ1-1. Germline V gene sequence: CDR1 SEHNR, CDR2 FQNEAQ (reference sequence). The CDR3 is 15 residues long.

The V call is TRBV29-1, the J call TRBJ2-5; no DNA is available, so the TRBD2 call from TCRdb remains unchecked. Germline-derived CDR1 and CDR2 are SQVTM and ANQGSEA. The CDR3 is 15 amino acids. This CDR3 is CSVEEWRAGEETQYF.

The chain couples TRBV4-1 to TRBJ2-1. This CDR3 contains 12 residues. Looked up from germline, CDR1 is MGHRA and CDR2 is YSYEKL. The CDR3 sequence is CASSQTWNEQFF.

V is TRBV20-1 and J is TRBJ2-7; TCRdb indicates TRBD1, and absent DNA this call remains unverified. CDR3 size: 13 residues. Germline assignment: CDR1 DFQATT and CDR2 SNEGSKA (reference sequence). Here the CDR3 reads CSAGGQDIYEQYF.

The rearrangement joins TRBV19 to TRBJ1-5; checking the TCRdb D call of TRBD1 is not possible without DNA. CDR3 length: 17 amino acids. Germline V gene data show CDR1 as LNHDA and CDR2 as SQIVND (reference sequence). CDR3: CASSIDPGTGGYRPQHF.

The genes are TRBV4-2 and TRBJ2-1. From germline, CDR1 is LGHNA and CDR2 YNFKEQ. CDR3 length: 15 amino acids. CDR3 in amino acids: CASSPLLEAYNEQFF.

The chain joins TRBV9 to TRBJ2-3; TCRdb's assignment of TRBD2 cannot be checked, as there is no DNA. This CDR3 is built from 17 residues. Germline assignment: CDR1 SGDLS and CDR2 YYNGEE. The CDR3 reads CASSVDSSGSIGDTQYF.

The genes are TRBV7-8 and TRBJ2-1; there is no DNA to check the TCRdb D call of TRBD1. Looked up from germline, CDR1 is SGHVS and CDR2 is FQNEAQ. This CDR3 region has 16 residues. The CDR3 reads CASAPAGTGLLSEQFF. Together with reference TRBV7-8 and TRBJ2-1, the CDR3 gives the full variable domain: GAGVSQSPRYKVAKRGQDVALRCDPISGHVSLFWYQQALGQGPEFLTYFQNEAQLDKSGLPSDRFFAERPEGSVSTLKIQRTQQEDSAVYLCASAPAGTGLLSEQFFGPGTRLTVL.

The chain employs TRBV7-9 and TRBJ2-5; the D call of TRBD1 rests on TCRdb alone, since no DNA is present to check it. Germline V CDR1 and CDR2: SEHNR, FQNEAQ (reference sequence). This CDR3 has 13 residues. Here the CDR3 reads CASSGRGSETQYF.

The V gene is TRBV12-3 or TRBV12-4, the J gene TRBJ1-2; with no DNA, the TCRdb D assignment of TRBD1 cannot be verified. The CDR3 length is 14 residues. CDR3 region: CASSLPGGRFGYTF.

This chain connects TRBV7-6 to TRBJ2-7; TCRdb names TRBD1, which stays unverified in the absence of DNA. Germline V CDR1 and CDR2: SGHVS, FNYEAQ. This CDR3 spans 13 amino acids. CDR3 residues: CASSFGTVYEQYF.

This chain's CDR3 is CSAEDLNIQYF. This sequence joins TRBV20-1 and TRBJ2-4. The length of the CDR3 is 11 residues. Germline CDR1 reads DFQATT; CDR2 reads SNEGSKA (reference sequence).

The chain is built from TRBV29-1 and TRBJ2-1. From germline, CDR1 is SQVTM and CDR2 ANQGSEA. This CDR3 spans 13 amino acids. CDR3: CSVEGTSFNEQFF.

The chain links TRBV28 to TRBJ2-7. The germline V gene has CDR1 MDHEN and CDR2 SYDVKM. There are 12 residues in the CDR3. The CDR3 sequence is CASSLTVYEQYF. Filled out from reference TRBV28 and TRBJ2-7, the complete variable domain reads DVKVTQSSRYLVKRTGEKVFLECVQDMDHENMFWYRQDPGLGLRLIYFSYDVKMKEKGDIPEGYSVSREKKERFSLILESASTNQTSMYLCASSLTVYEQYFGPGTRLTVT.

The chain has TRBV4-1 and TRBJ1-1; lacking DNA, the TRBD1 call made by TCRdb goes unchecked. From germline, CDR1 is MGHRA and CDR2 YSYEKL. The CDR3 covers 15 residues. CDR3 amino acids: CASSQGRGLNTEAFF.

The chain combines TRBV4-3 with TRBJ2-1. There are 15 residues in the CDR3. The germline V gene has CDR1 LGHNA and CDR2 YSLEER. Here the CDR3 reads CASSRTSDSYNEQFF.

The chain joins TRBV15 to TRBJ2-1; lacking DNA, the TRBD2 call made by TCRdb goes unchecked. CDR3 length equals 13 residues. Looked up from germline, CDR1 is LNHNV and CDR2 is YYDKDF (reference sequence). The CDR3 region is CATSLGEIAEQFF.

The chain employs TRBV7-9 and TRBJ2-3; TCRdb indicates TRBD1, and absent DNA this call remains unverified. CDR1 is SEHNR, CDR2 FQNEAQ, per germline (reference sequence). The CDR3 spans 11 residues. CDR3 region: CARSQGAEQYF. The full variable domain, rest sourced from reference TRBV7-9 and TRBJ2-3, is DTGVSQNPRHKITKRGQNVTFRCDPISEHNRLYWYRQTLGQGPEFLTYFQNEAQLEKSRLLSDRFSAERPKGSFSTLEIQRTEQGDSAMYLCARSQGAEQYFGPGTRLTVL.

This CDR3 reads CASSLGREGLDTQYF. The V gene is TRBV28, the J gene TRBJ2-3; TCRdb's D call of TRBD1 is untestable without DNA. CDR1 and CDR2 (germline): MDHEN, SYDVKM. This CDR3 is 15 amino acids long.